This T cell receptor (beta chain) derives from a study of T cells in Graves' hyperthyroidism and ophthalmopathy. Ophthalmopathy patients showed a Clinical Activity Score of at least 3, NOSPECS grade of at least 4 and duration under 3 months. This clonotype was seen many times. The TCR beta CDR3 regions underwent amplification using RNA transcripts as the source. With the HTBI primer set, the TCR CDR3 went through a first round of RT-PCR. TCRdb analysed the multiplex PCR reads with MiXCR anew, one entry per CDR3 protein. The sample has 200,000 to 300,000 distinct CDR3 sequences; 16% are singletons. Germline CDR1 SGHVS, CDR2 FNYEAQ. Trimming took off 5 bases at V and 4 bases at J, with 18 bases between the two ends. CDR3 length: 16 amino acids.

This receptor was obtained from a woman aged 18-29 years with Graves' ophthalmopathy. Sequencing was carried out using blood. The chain uses TRBV7-6 and TRBJ2-1; D possibly corresponds to TRBD2 (6 bases). Here the CDR3 DNA reads TGTGCCAGCAGCCCCCGACTCTCGGGAGATTACAATGAGCAGTTCTTC. Amino acids: CASSPRLSGDYNEQFF.